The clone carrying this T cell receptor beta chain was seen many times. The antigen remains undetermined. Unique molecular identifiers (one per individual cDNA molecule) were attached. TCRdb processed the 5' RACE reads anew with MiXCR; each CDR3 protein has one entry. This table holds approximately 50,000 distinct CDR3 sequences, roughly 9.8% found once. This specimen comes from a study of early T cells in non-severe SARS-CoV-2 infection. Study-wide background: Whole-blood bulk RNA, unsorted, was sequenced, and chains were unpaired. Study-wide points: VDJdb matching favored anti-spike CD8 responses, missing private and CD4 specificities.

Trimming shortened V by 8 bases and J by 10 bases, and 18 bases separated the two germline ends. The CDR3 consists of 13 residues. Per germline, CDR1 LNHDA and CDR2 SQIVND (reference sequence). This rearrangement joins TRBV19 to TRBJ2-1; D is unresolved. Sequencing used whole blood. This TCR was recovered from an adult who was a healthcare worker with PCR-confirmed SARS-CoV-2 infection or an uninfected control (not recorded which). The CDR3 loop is CASGLNGGREQFF. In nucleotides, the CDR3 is TGTGCCAGTGGCCTTAACGGCGGCCGGGAGCAGTTCTTC.